This T cell receptor beta chain was identified during a study of blood T cell repertoires in COVID-19. The wider study: The samples span acute and convalescent COVID-19 from the United States, Italy and Spain.

The V and J ends lost 3 bases and 4 bases, in that order; junction bases with no gene match: 3. The CDR3 runs 16 residues. CDR1 SGHTA and CDR2 FQGNSA come from the germline V gene. As originally analysed: Reference gene primer amplification gave estimated nucleated cell counts. Assay: immunoSEQ multiplex PCR; the TCRdb copy retains only in-frame clones and omits some. V and J calls plus clone size are reproduced from that table; the DNA served to infer D and trimming. The data contain 71,000 or so clones, around nine tenths of them seen just once; the ten biggest clones take up under 6.5%. This chain joins TRBV7-2 and TRBJ2-2; 12 positions agree with TRBD2. Sequencing input: peripheral blood. This TCR was recovered from a woman aged 18-29 years with acute or convalescent COVID-19. CDR3 bases: TGTGCCAGCAGCTTGAGACTAGCGGGAGCCACCGGGGAGCTGTTTTTT. This sequence encodes CASSLRLAGATGELFF.